A single T cell receptor (beta chain) is shown here with its context. This record comes from a study of blood T cell repertoires in COVID-19. Study-level information: COVID-19 samples from acute and convalescent phases originated in the United States, Italy and Spain. Sources were T cells, B-cell-depleted T cells, or PBMCs; the material itself was cDNA or gDNA.

Germline CDR1 and CDR2: KGHDR and SFDVKD. CDR3 length: 19 residues. V was pared by 5 bases and J by 0 bases, with 25 bases between. The protocol was immunoSEQ multiplex PCR, while the TCRdb copy is restricted to in-frame clones and leaves out a portion. The sample has roughly 100,000 clones; around 90% are singletons. The receptor was derived from a woman in her sixties or seventies with acute or convalescent COVID-19. Material: peripheral blood. The rearrangement joins TRBV24-1 to TRBJ2-7; the D gene is possibly TRBD1 (7 bases). CDR3 in DNA: TGTGCCACCAGTGTCCCAATGCGGGACAGAGAGGATCCCTCCTACGAGCAGTACGTC. It codes for CATSVPMRDREDPSYEQYV.